This T cell receptor (beta chain) emerged from a study of blood T cells in healthy people across ages. Overall study findings and caveats: The recorded TCR beta diversity per million T cells decreased in a roughly linear manner with age.

As for this clonotype: As yet, its antigen is unknown.

Germline V CDR1 and CDR2: SGDLS, YYNGEE. The germline V and J ends were trimmed by 0 bases and 0 bases, with 7 bases remaining between them. This CDR3 spans 16 amino acids. Sample-barcoded 5' priming and a J-beta primer mix drove a second PCR of about 7 to 12 cycles. TCRdb reanalysed the 5' RACE reads using MiXCR and keeps one entry per CDR3 protein. The sample has about 1 million distinct CDR3 sequences; roughly 45% are singletons. The rearrangement joins TRBV9 to TRBJ2-6; D unresolved. This sequence originates from a woman aged 55-70 years in good health. Input material: blood. The CDR3 region is CASSVDTGSGANVLTF. Here the CDR3 DNA reads TGTGCCAGCAGCGTAGATACGGGCTCTGGGGCCAACGTCCTGACTTTC.